Listed below are T cell receptor beta chains from one sample, sequenced in a study of Tregs in tolerant kidney transplant recipients. Assay: immunoSEQ multiplex PCR; the TCRdb copy retains only in-frame clones and omits some. The sample has around 120,000 clones, roughly nine tenths seen once. Sequenced material: CD4+ T cells from blood. These receptors came from a human donor in good health. CDR3s include the opening cysteine and the closing phenylalanine or tryptophan. D genes are given only for firm matches. Not every row has a clone size; where given, it reads once, few, many or a size class.

>TRBV27|TRBD1|NA|TRBJ2-7
CASSWRITDRAYEQYF
TGTGCCAGCAGTTGGCGGATTACCGACAGGGCCTACGAGCAGTACTTC
>TRBV5-1|NA|NA|TRBJ1-2
CASSLDSGTRDYYGYTF
TGCGCCAGCAGCTTGGATTCCGGGACAAGGGATTACTATGGCTACACCTTC
>TRBV29-1|TRBD1|NA|TRBJ1-2
CSATLMHRGNYGYTF
TGCAGCGCCACCCTGATGCACAGGGGCAACTATGGCTACACCTTC
>TRBV10-3|NA|NA|TRBJ1-5
CAISESNYGGYQPQHF
TGTGCCATCAGTGAGTCGAATTATGGAGGGTATCAGCCCCAGCATTTT
>TRBV5-1|TRBD1|NA|TRBJ1-5
CASSLGDRDNQPQHF
TGCGCCAGCAGCTTGGGGGACAGAGATAATCAGCCCCAGCATTTT
>TRBV5-4|NA|once|TRBJ1-4
CAGSLGLTNEKLFF
TGTGCCGGCAGCTTGGGGCTAACTAATGAAAAACTGTTTTTT
>TRBV5-1|NA|NA|TRBJ2-7
CASSLATTGNLRSSGWNF
TGCGCCAGCAGCTTAGCCACTACAGGTAACCTACGAAGCAGTGGGTGGAACTTC
>TRBV18|NA|NA|TRBJ1-2
CASSPGQTNYGYTF
TGTGCCAGCTCACCCGGGCAGACTAACTATGGCTACACCTTC
>TRBV7-9|TRBD2|NA|TRBJ2-1
CASSPLAGSSYNEQFF
TGTGCCAGCAGCCCTCTAGCGGGGAGCTCCTACAATGAGCAGTTCTTC
>TRBV7-9|TRBD1|NA|TRBJ1-1
CASSAQGGNTEAFF
TGTGCCAGCAGCGCGCAGGGGGGTAACACTGAAGCTTTCTTT
>TRBV18|TRBD1|NA|TRBJ2-7
CASSSSSSTGFEQYF
TGTGCCAGCTCCTCCTCGTCTTCGACAGGGTTCGAGCAGTACTTC
>TRBV2|TRBD2|NA|TRBJ2-3
CASIITAGADTQYF
TGTGCCAGCATCATCACAGCGGGGGCAGATACGCAGTATTTT
>TRBV14|NA|NA|TRBJ1-2
CASSQDRILNYGYTF
TGTGCCAGCAGCCAAGACAGAATTCTTAACTATGGCTACACCTTC
>TRBV30|NA|once|TRBJ2-7
CAWSSQYYEQYF
TGTGCCTGGAGTTCCCAATACTACGAGCAGTACTTC
>TRBV6-6|NA|NA|TRBJ1-5
CASSYSRQGYNQPQHF
TGTGCCAGCAGTTACTCGAGGCAGGGTTACAATCAGCCCCAGCATTTT
>TRBV27|NA|NA|TRBJ1-1
CASSSKGAGSTEAFF
TGTGCCAGCAGTTCAAAAGGGGCGGGAAGCACTGAAGCTTTCTTT
>TRBV15|NA|NA|TRBJ2-7
CATSVRAPGSYEQYF
TGTGCCACCAGCGTCCGGGCCCCAGGCTCCTACGAGCAGTACTTC
>TRBV4-2|NA|NA|TRBJ2-3
CASSHLTDTLLDTQYF
TGTGCCAGCAGCCACCTTACGGACACGCTCTTGGATACGCAGTATTTT
>TRBV28|NA|NA|TRBJ1-2
CASSLSTEHYTF
TGTGCCAGCAGTTTATCGACAGAACACTACACCTTC
>TRBV2|TRBD2|NA|TRBJ2-2
CASKWLAVNTGELFF
TGTGCCAGCAAGTGGCTAGCGGTTAACACCGGGGAGCTGTTTTTT
>TRBV6-5|TRBD1|few|TRBJ1-2
CASSYQTRDSHYGYTF
TGTGCCAGCAGTTACCAAACCCGGGACAGTCACTATGGCTACACCTTC
>TRBV6-5|NA|once|TRBJ1-4
CASSFSTGTNEKLFF
TGTGCCAGCAGTTTTTCAACAGGGACCAATGAAAAACTGTTTTTT
>TRBV6-1|NA|NA|TRBJ1-2
CASKVGGPPNYGYTF
TGTGCCAGCAAAGTTGGGGGGCCCCCCAACTATGGCTACACCTTC
>TRBV7-3|NA|once|TRBJ2-1
CASKGADNEQFF
TGTGCCAGCAAAGGGGCCGACAATGAGCAGTTCTTC
>TRBV7-2|NA|NA|TRBJ2-5
CASSLVAGRRPKETQYF
TGTGCCAGCAGCTTAGTTGCGGGGCGGCGCCCTAAAGAGACCCAGTACTTC
>TRBV29-1|NA|NA|TRBJ2-3
CSVDQGGKGTQYF
TGCAGCGTTGACCAAGGGGGGAAAGGTACGCAGTATTTT
>TRBV7-2|NA|NA|TRBJ2-3
CASSIPLTSTDTQYF
TGTGCCAGCAGCATTCCCCTGACAAGCACAGATACGCAGTATTTT
>TRBV6-4|TRBD1|NA|TRBJ1-1
CASSVSGTGDTEAFF
TGTGCCAGCAGTGTAAGTGGGACAGGGGACACTGAAGCTTTCTTT
>TRBV4-1|TRBD2|NA|TRBJ2-1
CASSLGLAGPSSYNEQFF
TGCGCCAGCAGCCTAGGACTAGCGGGCCCGAGCTCCTACAATGAGCAGTTCTTC
>TRBV29-1|TRBD1|NA|TRBJ1-5
CSVGETGDQPQHF
TGCAGCGTTGGGGAGACAGGGGACCAGCCCCAGCATTTT
>TRBV19|TRBD2|once|TRBJ2-1
CASRTLAGVGSNEQFF
TGTGCCAGTAGGACTCTAGCGGGAGTAGGGAGCAATGAGCAGTTCTTC
>TRBV19|NA|once|TRBJ2-3
CASSPRRLADTQYF
TGTGCCAGTAGTCCCCGCCGGTTGGCGGATACGCAGTATTTT
>TRBV6-5|TRBD1|NA|TRBJ1-2
CASSRQGSNYGYTF
TGTGCCAGCAGCCGACAGGGATCTAACTATGGCTACACCTTC
>TRBV18|TRBD1|NA|TRBJ1-4
CASSQGGQGFEKLFF
TGTGCCAGCTCACAAGGAGGACAGGGATTTGAAAAACTGTTTTTT
>TRBV5-4|NA|NA|TRBJ2-7
CASSADGEVEQYF
TGTGCCAGCAGCGCGGACGGGGAGGTCGAGCAGTACTTC
>TRBV19|TRBD1|NA|TRBJ2-7
CASSIGTGAYEQYF
TGTGCCAGTAGTATCGGGACAGGTGCCTACGAGCAGTACTTC
>TRBV7-9|TRBD2|NA|TRBJ2-7
CASTPSTSGMYEQYF
TGTGCCAGCACGCCCTCAACTAGCGGGATGTACGAGCAGTACTTC
>TRBV4-2|NA|many|TRBJ1-2
CASSQDKAGYGYTF
TGTGCCAGCAGCCAAGATAAGGCAGGCTATGGCTACACCTTC
>TRBV2|NA|NA|TRBJ2-5
CASSVLYTKETQYF
TGTGCCAGCAGTGTGCTGTACACCAAAGAGACCCAGTACTTC
>TRBV6-5|NA|NA|TRBJ2-7
CASRVSGWDEQYF
TGTGCCAGCAGAGTGAGCGGGTGGGACGAGCAGTACTTC